One and the same sample provided the 14 T cell receptor beta chains below, sequenced in a study of OX40 agonist ivuxolimab in advanced cancers. Libraries were prepared by immunoSEQ multiplex PCR; TCRdb keeps only in-frame clonotypes and omits some of them. The sample yields about 60,000 clones, around 90% seen once. Sequenced here: CD4+ or CD8+ T cells sorted from blood, sampled in a trial of the OX40 agonist ivuxolimab. The receptors were gathered from an adult with an advanced solid tumor such as melanoma, head and neck, liver or kidney cancer.

The V gene is TRBV4-1, the J gene TRBJ2-1, with D perhaps matching TRBD1 (6 bases). Trimming pared 4 bases from V and 4 bases from J, leaving 11 bases between. The CDR3 length is 14 residues. Per germline, CDR1 MGHRA and CDR2 YSYEKL. The CDR3: CASSPADRYNEQFF. CDR3 nucleotides: TGCGCCAGCAGCCCAGCCGACAGGTACAATGAGCAGTTCTTC.

This chain uses TRBV27 with TRBJ1-2; no reliable D call. CDR3 size: 13 residues. V was cut by 5 bases and J by 4 bases, with 11 bases left in between. Germline V gives CDR1 MNHEY, CDR2 SMNVEV (reference sequence). CDR3 nucleotides: TGTGCCAGCAGTCCTGGACGGATCTATGGCTACACCTTC. It is translated as CASSPGRIYGYTF.

On this clone itself: The germline gene is not matched at one end of the junction; a read error may be the cause. The chain is built from TRBV6-6 and TRBJ2-7; 7 bases are a match to TRBD1. This CDR3 contains 12 residues. The V gene's germline CDR1 is MNHNY and CDR2 SVGAGI (reference sequence). The CDR3 spells CASSSTGPDKHF. The CDR3 region has the DNA TGTGCCAGCAGTTCGACAGGGCCAGACAAGCACTTC.

The gene calls are TRBV9 and TRBJ1-1; TRBD1 matches at 10 bases. V was pared by 4 bases and J by 1 base, with 4 bases of the junction left unmatched. The CDR3 has 15 amino acids. Germline CDR1 and CDR2: SGDLS and YYNGEE. Here the CDR3 reads CASSPRTGGNTEAFF. The CDR3 DNA sequence: TGTGCCAGCAGCCCTAGGACAGGGGGGAACACTGAAGCTTTCTTT.

This chain joins TRBV10-3 and TRBJ2-7, with 7 positions matching TRBD2. Germline V gene data show CDR1 as ENHRY and CDR2 as SYGVKD. The trim removed 8 bases at V and 2 bases at J, leaving 12 bases unmatched. The CDR3 is 15 residues long. Written as DNA, the CDR3 is TGTGCCATCGGGGACGGCGGGAGCAGGGCCTACGAGCAGTACTTC. Amino acid sequence: CAIGDGGSRAYEQYF.

The chain couples TRBV7-6 to TRBJ2-7, with 10 bases matching TRBD1. CDR1 and CDR2 from the germline V gene are SGHVS and FNYEAQ. There are 15 residues in the CDR3. After removal of 5 bases from V and 3 bases from J, the junction contained 7 bases not matched to a gene. The CDR3 reads CASSPGTGDYYEQYF. The CDR3 bases are TGTGCCAGCAGCCCCGGGACAGGGGACTACTACGAGCAGTACTTC.

The CDR3 region has the DNA TGTGCCAGCAGCGACACGGGGACAGGGGGCCTCCTCAATGAGCAGTTCTTC. Protein sequence: CASSDTGTGGLLNEQFF. This chain joins TRBV7-6 and TRBJ2-1; 12 positions agree with TRBD1. The CDR3 totals 17 residues. V was pared by 5 bases and J by 6 bases, with 11 bases of the junction left unmatched. Looked up from germline, CDR1 is SGHVS and CDR2 is FNYEAQ. Full variable domain (outside the CDR3, taken from reference TRBV7-6 and TRBJ2-1): GAGVSQSPRYKVTKRGQDVALRCDPISGHVSLYWYRQALGQGPEFLTYFNYEAQQDKSGLPNDRFSAERPEGSISTLTIQRTEQRDSAMYRCASSDTGTGGLLNEQFFGPGTRLTVL.

The chain employs TRBV7-9 and TRBJ2-1; the match to TRBD1 covers 10 bases. This CDR3 spans 15 amino acids. CDR1 and CDR2 (germline): SEHNR, FQNEAQ (reference sequence). With V trimmed by 6 bases and J by 6 bases, 8 bases remained unmatched. For the CDR3, the DNA is TGTGCCAGCAGTGGGCCGGGACAGGGGTCCAATGAGCAGTTCTTC. As protein: CASSGPGQGSNEQFF.

The chain combines TRBV23-1 with TRBJ2-2, with 7 bases identical to TRBD2. TRBV23-1 is flagged as an ORF with uncertain function. The CDR3 has 19 residues. V shed 0 bases and J 0 bases; nucleotides not matched to a gene: 10. The CDR3 reads CASSQSDSVGGSNTGELFF. CDR3 sequence (DNA): TGCGCCAGCAGTCAATCGGATAGTGTGGGAGGGTCGAACACCGGGGAGCTGTTTTTT.

The CDR3 loop reads CASSLTLAGVDEQYF. The CDR3 nucleotides read TGTGCCAGCAGCTTGACCCTAGCCGGGGTTGACGAGCAGTACTTC. This chain connects TRBV7-9 to TRBJ2-7; D is possibly TRBD2 (5 bases). The V end was cut by 3 bases, the J end by 5 bases, with 17 bases between. The CDR3 is 15 residues long. Germline CDR1 is SEHNR and CDR2 is FQNEAQ (reference sequence).

The gene calls are TRBV7-9 and TRBJ2-7; D may be TRBD1 (6 bases). The CDR3 length is 13 residues. CDR1 SEHNR and CDR2 FQNEAQ come from the germline V gene (reference sequence). Trimming pared 1 base from V and 4 bases from J, leaving 8 bases between. CDR3 nucleotides: TGTGCCAGCAGCTTAGGGGGGCCTTACGAGCAGTACTTC. This translates into CASSLGGPYEQYF. The whole variable domain, remainder taken from reference TRBV7-9 and TRBJ2-7, is DTGVSQNPRHKITKRGQNVTFRCDPISEHNRLYWYRQTLGQGPEFLTYFQNEAQLEKSRLLSDRFSAERPKGSFSTLEIQRTEQGDSAMYLCASSLGGPYEQYFGPGTRLTVT.

The chain employs TRBV13 and TRBJ2-3; D is possibly TRBD1 or TRBD2 (6 bases each). The CDR3 runs 15 residues. Trimming pared 2 bases from V and 4 bases from J, leaving 13 bases between. The germline V gene encodes CDR1 PRHDT and CDR2 FYEKMQ (reference sequence). The CDR3 DNA follows: TGTGCCAGCAGCTTAAGCCCGGGGGCCTCAGATACGCAGTATTTT. This gives the protein CASSLSPGASDTQYF. The full variable domain, its missing parts supplied by reference TRBV13 and TRBJ2-3, is AAGVIQSPRHLIKEKRETATLKCYPIPRHDTVYWYQQGPGQDPQFLISFYEKMQSDKGSIPDRFSAQQFSDYHSELNMSSLELGDSALYFCASSLSPGASDTQYFGPGTRLTVL.

The chain has TRBV7-6 and TRBJ1-1; unclear D gene. CDR3 length: 15 amino acids. Per the germline V gene, CDR1 is SGHVS and CDR2 is FNYEAQ. Trimming left V 5 bases short and J 1 base short, with 14 bases between. The CDR3 loop reads CASSQEGGPNTEAFF. Here the CDR3 DNA reads TGTGCCAGCAGCCAAGAGGGTGGCCCGAACACTGAAGCTTTCTTT. Using reference TRBV7-6 and TRBJ1-1 for the parts outside the CDR3, the full variable domain is GAGVSQSPRYKVTKRGQDVALRCDPISGHVSLYWYRQALGQGPEFLTYFNYEAQQDKSGLPNDRFSAERPEGSISTLTIQRTEQRDSAMYRCASSQEGGPNTEAFFGQGTRLTVV.

The chain combines TRBV6-1 with TRBJ2-7; the D gene could be TRBD1 or TRBD2 (6 bases each). The CDR3 has 15 residues. The V gene's germline CDR1 is MNHNS and CDR2 SASEGT. V lost 2 bases and J 7 bases, leaving 18 bases between the germline ends. The CDR3 coding sequence is TGTGCCAGCAGTGAACTAGGGGGTGGAGGGTTGGAGCAGTACGTC. Amino acid sequence: CASSELGGGGLEQYV.